These 29 T cell receptor beta chains were sequenced from one sample in a study of cytomegalovirus exposure and HLA in healthy donors. Only in-frame clones appear in the TCRdb table, and some are missing; sequencing was by immunoSEQ multiplex PCR. This sample carries about 240,000 clones, more than 75% of them seen once, and the ten largest clones take about 1.2%. The sequenced sample consisted of PBMCs. These receptors were taken from a woman aged 25 to 45 in good health and CMV-seropositive.

The rearrangement joins TRBV5-1 to TRBJ2-7; D is perhaps TRBD2 (6 bases). Trimming removed 6 bases at V and 3 bases at J, with 10 bases between. The CDR3 loop spans 12 amino acids. CDR1 is SGHRS, CDR2 YFSETQ, per germline. The CDR3 DNA sequence: TGCGCCAGCACGGGGACTTTCTACGAGCAGTACTTC. Translated, it gives CASTGTFYEQYF.

This clone appeared once. The V gene is TRBV27, the J gene TRBJ2-1; 7 bases fit TRBD2. The CDR3 sequence is 14 residues long. Germline V gives CDR1 MNHEY, CDR2 SMNVEV (reference sequence). J lost 6 bases, V lost 5 bases, and 7 bases had no gene match. The CDR3 DNA reads as TGTGCCAGCAGTCAATGGGGGGGAGGCAATGAGCAGTTCTTC. Translating gives CASSQWGGGNEQFF.

The chain uses TRBV27 and TRBJ2-2; D possibly corresponds to TRBD1 (7 bases). The CDR3 loop spans 14 amino acids. V was shortened by 3 bases and J by 7 bases, with 12 bases between the two germline ends. Germline V lookup: CDR1 MNHEY, CDR2 SMNVEV (reference sequence). CDR3 amino acids: CASSFAGGFGELFF. Here the CDR3 DNA reads TGTGCCAGCAGTTTCGCAGGGGGGTTCGGGGAGCTGTTTTTT.

The chain is built from TRBV27 and TRBJ2-2; 10 bases match TRBD1. The ends lost 5 bases at V and 2 bases at J; junction bases unmatched: 5. This CDR3 has 16 amino acids. Germline V gene data show CDR1 as MNHEY and CDR2 as SMNVEV (reference sequence). The CDR3 DNA reads TGTGCCAGCAGTCCGACAGGGGGCCCCAACACCGGGGAGCTGTTTTTT. Amino acids: CASSPTGGPNTGELFF.

This clone was found once. V and J are TRBV10-3 and TRBJ2-1; D is unclear. CDR3 length: 12 amino acids. Germline V gene lookup returns CDR1 ENHRY and CDR2 SYGVKD. Trimming removed 5 bases at V and 10 bases at J, with 12 bases between. CDR3 sequence (DNA): TGTGCCATCAGTACCCTAGAGTACGAGCAGTTCTTC. Protein product: CAISTLEYEQFF.

This chain joins TRBV7-6 and TRBJ1-3; weak D call: TRBD1 (5 bases). The CDR3 consists of 14 residues. The germline V gene has CDR1 SGHVS and CDR2 FNYEAQ. V was clipped by 5 bases and J by 6 bases, with 14 bases between them. The CDR3 sequence is CASSRGQVLNTIYF. As DNA, the CDR3 is TGTGCCAGCAGCAGAGGACAAGTCTTAAACACCATATATTTT.

This clone was detected only once. CDR3 coding DNA: TGTGCCAGCAGTAAAGGACAGGTCGCCTCTGGAAACACCATATATTTT. Encoded protein: CASSKGQVASGNTIYF. The rearrangement links TRBV6-1 to TRBJ1-3; 7 bases are shared with TRBD1. The CDR3 is 16 residues long. The V and J ends lost 5 bases and 0 bases, in that order; junction bases with no gene match: 7. CDR1 MNHNS and CDR2 SASEGT come from the germline V gene.

The J gene is TRBJ1-1, the V gene TRBV30; no clear D. Germline V CDR1 and CDR2: GTSNPN, SVGIG (reference sequence). This CDR3 is built from 14 residues. Trimming took off 0 bases at V and 4 bases at J, with 12 bases between the two ends. The CDR3: CAWSVWGGITEAFF. In DNA, the CDR3 is TGTGCCTGGAGTGTATGGGGAGGTATCACTGAAGCTTTCTTT.

This chain uses TRBV6-1 with TRBJ1-5; 9 bases line up with TRBD1. The CDR3 has 14 amino acids. CDR1 and CDR2 (germline): MNHNS, SASEGT. J was trimmed by 3 bases and V by 5 bases; bases with no gene match: 2. The CDR3 spells CASSTGGFNQPQHF. For the CDR3, the DNA is TGTGCCAGCAGTACAGGGGGCTTCAATCAGCCCCAGCATTTT.

This chain connects TRBV19 to TRBJ2-5, with 9 nucleotides matching TRBD2. Germline loops: CDR1 LNHDA, CDR2 SQIVND (reference sequence). The CDR3 totals 16 residues. V lost 4 bases to trimming and J lost 3 bases; unmatched junction nucleotides: 9. In DNA, the CDR3 is TGTGCCAGTAGTAGTTATAGCGGGAGATCAGAAGAGACCCAGTACTTC. It codes for CASSSYSGRSEETQYF.

The V gene is TRBV27, the J gene TRBJ2-6, with D uncertain. The CDR3 contains 16 residues. The V gene lost 3 bases and the J gene lost 0 bases, with 9 bases spanning the gap. Germline lookup yields CDR1 MNHEY and CDR2 SMNVEV (reference sequence). The CDR3 protein is CASSFPYLSGANVLTF. CDR3 bases: TGTGCCAGCAGTTTCCCCTACCTCTCTGGGGCCAACGTCCTGACTTTC.

This rearrangement joins TRBV27 to TRBJ2-7; the match to TRBD1 covers 11 bases. The CDR3 contains 15 residues. The ends lost 2 bases at V and 6 bases at J; junction bases unmatched: 6. Germline V gene lookup returns CDR1 MNHEY and CDR2 SMNVEV (reference sequence). Here the CDR3 DNA reads TGTGCCAGCAGTTTACCCCCCGGGACAGGGGGCGAGCAGTACTTC. Its protein is CASSLPPGTGGEQYF.

On this clone: Other DNA sequences of this sample code for an identical CDR3. The chain uses TRBV18 and TRBJ1-1; 7 bases are a match to TRBD1. The CDR3 covers 14 residues. The junction had 4 bases not matched to a gene; V was cut back by 4 bases and J by 2 bases. CDR1 is KGHSH and CDR2 is LQKENI in the germline V gene. DNA for the CDR3: TGTGCCAGCTCACTGGGACAGACAAACACTGAAGCTTTCTTT. Protein: CASSLGQTNTEAFF.

The J gene is TRBJ2-7, the V gene TRBV19, with D possibly being TRBD2 (5 bases). The V end lost 4 bases, the J end lost 1 base, and 8 bases lay between the germline ends. Germline V lookup: CDR1 LNHDA, CDR2 SQIVND (reference sequence). The CDR3 length is 13 residues. CDR3 in DNA: TGTGCCAGTAGTAAAAGCGGTTCCTACGAGCAGTACTTC. Its translation is CASSKSGSYEQYF.

This chain uses TRBV19 with TRBJ2-2; D perhaps matches TRBD2 (6 bases). This CDR3 comprises 16 residues. Germline CDR1 is LNHDA and CDR2 is SQIVND (reference sequence). V lost 7 bases to trimming and J lost 0 bases, with 15 bases between them. The CDR3 DNA is TGTGCCAGTACCCAAGGGAGGATTTCGAACACCGGGGAGCTGTTTTTT. As protein: CASTQGRISNTGELFF.

The V gene is TRBV7-9, the J gene TRBJ2-7; D may be TRBD1 (5 bases). CDR1 SEHNR and CDR2 FQNEAQ come from the germline V gene (reference sequence). The CDR3 contains 15 residues. Trimming shortened V by 2 bases and J by 5 bases, and 16 bases separated the two germline ends. The CDR3 region is CASSLQGNQADEQYF. The CDR3 DNA reads as TGTGCCAGCAGCTTACAGGGAAATCAGGCGGACGAGCAGTACTTC.

The table lists this clone with a few counts. The chain joins TRBV5-1 to TRBJ1-1; 9 nucleotides agree with TRBD1. The V and J ends lost 3 bases and 1 base, in that order; junction bases with no gene match: 1. CDR3 length: 14 amino acids. The germline V gene encodes CDR1 SGHRS and CDR2 YFSETQ. CDR3 nucleotides: TGCGCCAGCAGCTCGGGACAGGGGAACACTGAAGCTTTCTTT. The encoded protein is CASSSGQGNTEAFF.

The V gene is TRBV11-3, the J gene TRBJ1-1, with 7 bases aligning to TRBD1. CDR3 length: 14 residues. Germline loops: CDR1 SGHNT, CDR2 YENEEA. V dropped 1 base and J dropped 2; count of bases not matched to a gene: 1. The CDR3 protein is CASSLGQGNTEAFF. Written as DNA, the CDR3 is TGTGCCAGCAGCTTAGGACAGGGTAACACTGAAGCTTTCTTT.

The chain joins TRBV29-1 to TRBJ2-3; 8 bases align to TRBD2. Trimming removed 5 bases from V and 2 bases from J; junction bases left unmatched: 9. The CDR3 is 15 residues long. Looked up from germline, CDR1 is SQVTM and CDR2 is ANQGSEA. CDR3 protein: CSVPGLDPHTDTQYF. The CDR3 bases are TGCAGCGTTCCGGGACTAGATCCCCACACAGATACGCAGTATTTT.

The chain uses TRBV19 and TRBJ1-5; D may be TRBD1 (6 bases). This CDR3 region has 15 residues. The V and J ends lost 5 bases and 3 bases respectively, with 14 bases between them. The germline V gene has CDR1 LNHDA and CDR2 SQIVND (reference sequence). The CDR3 DNA sequence: TGTGCCAGTAGTCCCGTGACAGGCCTCAATCAGCCCCAGCATTTT. Encoded protein: CASSPVTGLNQPQHF.

V gene TRBV28 combines with J gene TRBJ2-3; the match to TRBD2 covers 11 bases. Germline CDR1 and CDR2: MDHEN and SYDVKM. J gave up 4 bases and V 7 bases, and 4 bases lay outside the gene matches. This CDR3 spans 14 amino acids. CDR3 nucleotide sequence: TGTGCCAGCACACTAGCGGGAGTACCAGATACGCAGTATTTT. Its translation: CASTLAGVPDTQYF.

This clone was counted a single time. This chain links TRBV5-6 with TRBJ2-7; 10 bases line up with TRBD1. This CDR3 region has 17 residues. V lost 2 bases to trimming and J lost 2 bases; unmatched junction nucleotides: 10. Germline lookup yields CDR1 SGHDT and CDR2 YYEEEE. CDR3 in amino acids: CASSFVARQGAAYEQYF. DNA of the CDR3: TGTGCCAGCAGCTTCGTAGCCCGACAGGGGGCCGCCTACGAGCAGTACTTC.

The V call is TRBV30, the J call TRBJ1-1; D unclear. The germline V and J ends were trimmed by 0 bases and 6 bases, with 8 bases remaining between them. The CDR3 covers 12 residues. Germline CDR1 and CDR2: GTSNPN and SVGIG (reference sequence). The CDR3 is CAWSVQTPEAFF. For the CDR3, the DNA is TGTGCCTGGAGTGTACAGACACCTGAAGCTTTCTTT.

This chain joins TRBV4-1 and TRBJ1-2; the D gene is possibly TRBD1 (5 bases). V was cut by 2 bases and J by 6 bases, with 25 bases left in between. Germline V gives CDR1 MGHRA, CDR2 YSYEKL. This CDR3 is 18 amino acids long. The CDR3 coding sequence is TGCGCCAGCAGCCAAAGGGGCAGAAACTCCCCTAATGAAAATGGCTACACCTTC. Amino acids: CASSQRGRNSPNENGYTF.

This chain joins TRBV5-1 and TRBJ2-7; 7 nucleotides align to TRBD1. V shed 3 bases, J shed 0 bases, and the junction held 9 bases outside the gene matches. Per the germline V gene, CDR1 is SGHRS and CDR2 is YFSETQ. The CDR3 contains 16 residues. The CDR3 DNA reads TGCGCCAGCAGCTCGGGACAGCAACTAAACTCCTACGAGCAGTACTTC. Amino acids: CASSSGQQLNSYEQYF. Combining the CDR3 with reference TRBV5-1 and TRBJ2-7 gives the whole variable domain KAGVTQTPRYLIKTRGQQVTLSCSPISGHRSVSWYQQTPGQGLQFLFEYFSETQRNKGNFPGRFSGRQFSNSRSEMNVSTLELGDSALYLCASSSGQQLNSYEQYFGPGTRLTVT.

CDR3 region: CASSLLSVVEWQYF. The CDR3 coding sequence is TGTGCCAGCAGCTTACTCTCGGTAGTTGAATGGCAGTACTTC. The chain uses TRBV7-8 and TRBJ2-7, with D hard to call. Germline V gene sequence: CDR1 SGHVS, CDR2 FQNEAQ. This CDR3 region has 14 residues. V lost 2 bases, J lost 9 bases, and 17 bases lay in between. The full variable domain, with the rest looked up from reference TRBV7-8 and TRBJ2-7, is GAGVSQSPRYKVAKRGQDVALRCDPISGHVSLFWYQQALGQGPEFLTYFQNEAQLDKSGLPSDRFFAERPEGSVSTLKIQRTQQEDSAVYLCASSLLSVVEWQYFGPGTRLTVT.

This sequence joins TRBV2 and TRBJ2-7; 7 bases line up with TRBD2. The CDR3 sequence is 15 residues long. CDR1 SNHLY and CDR2 FYNNEI come from the germline V gene. V shed 8 bases and J 1 base; nucleotides not matched to a gene: 11. In DNA form, the CDR3 reads TGTGCCAGCGCCTTCGGGGACTACGGTTCCTACGAGCAGTACTTC. It codes for CASAFGDYGSYEQYF.

The CDR3 region has the DNA TGTGCCAGCAGTCCAGGGACTAGCGGGTCCTACGAGCAGTACTTC. It encodes CASSPGTSGSYEQYF. This chain connects TRBV28 to TRBJ2-7; TRBD2 matches at 12 bases. This CDR3 is 15 amino acids long. Germline V CDR1 and CDR2: MDHEN, SYDVKM. V dropped 5 bases and J dropped 1; count of bases not matched to a gene: 3.

This chain links TRBV5-1 with TRBJ2-7, with TRBD2 identical over 11 bases. The CDR3 loop spans 15 amino acids. CDR1 and CDR2 from the germline V gene are SGHRS and YFSETQ. V was pared by 4 bases and J by 7 bases, with 10 bases of the junction left unmatched. The CDR3 region is CASSLLVAGGGEQYF. The CDR3 DNA reads TGCGCCAGCAGCCTGCTGGTAGCGGGAGGGGGAGAGCAGTACTTC.